These T cell receptor beta chains were read from a single sample in a study of T cell responses to AZD1222 COVID-19 vaccine. Assay used: immunoSEQ multiplex PCR; TCRdb lists only in-frame clones, some missing. The data hold about 54,000 clones, with nearly 90% observed a single time. Sample: peripheral blood, taken on day 0 of AZD1222 vaccination. These receptors all stem from an adult in good health. Both conserved end residues are part of each CDR3. A D gene is named only where the DNA matches it firmly. Expanded clones are given a class, and other clones once, few, many or no size at all.

V gene	D gene	clone size	J gene	CDR3 protein	CDR3 DNA
TRBV10-1	NA	NA	TRBJ2-7	CASSGQSYEQYF	TGCGCCAGCAGTGGCCAGTCCTACGAGCAGTACTTC
TRBV7-9	TRBD2	few	TRBJ2-5	CASSLAGSGGIGTQYF	TGTGCCAGCAGCTTAGCGGGTAGCGGGGGAATCGGGACCCAGTACTTC
TRBV7-6	TRBD2	NA	TRBJ2-1	CASSLAAGGYNEQFF	TGTGCCAGCAGCTTAGCGGCGGGGGGGTACAATGAGCAGTTCTTC
TRBV3-1/TRBV3-2	NA	NA	TRBJ1-6	CASSRNRDPNSPLHF	TGTGCCAGCAGCCGCAACAGGGACCCAAATTCACCCCTCCACTTT
TRBV19	NA	NA	TRBJ1-5	CASGPRWGNQPQHF	TGTGCCAGTGGACCAAGGTGGGGCAATCAGCCCCAGCATTTT
TRBV15	NA	NA	TRBJ2-5	CATSRDLGQETQYF	TGTGCCACCAGCAGAGATTTGGGGCAAGAGACCCAGTACTTC
TRBV28	NA	NA	TRBJ1-5	CASSLGPQGGQPQHF	TGTGCCAGCAGTTTGGGGCCCCAAGGGGGTCAGCCCCAGCATTTT
TRBV12-3/TRBV12-4	NA	NA	TRBJ1-1	CASSSGENTEAFF	TGTGCCAGCAGTTCAGGGGAGAACACTGAAGCTTTCTTT
TRBV5-6	TRBD1	NA	TRBJ2-2	CASRDGQGGPGELFF	TGTGCCAGCAGGGATGGACAGGGGGGACCCGGGGAGCTGTTTTTT
TRBV19	NA	NA	TRBJ1-6	CASTTFNSPLHF	TGTGCCAGTACCACATTTAATTCACCCCTCCACTTT
TRBV27	NA	NA	TRBJ1-1	CASSLSGLLTEAFF	TGTGCCAGCAGTTTATCTGGGCTCTTAACTGAAGCTTTCTTT
TRBV13	NA	NA	TRBJ2-2	CASSPSNTGELFF	TGTGCCAGCAGCCCTTCGAACACCGGGGAGCTGTTTTTT
TRBV3-1/TRBV3-2	TRBD1	NA	TRBJ2-5	CASSHGDSAWAQYF	TGTGCCAGCAGCCACGGGGACAGCGCGTGGGCCCAGTACTTC
TRBV19	NA	NA	TRBJ2-3	CASSTPLAGAQTDTQYF	TGTGCCAGTAGTACCCCCCTTGCGGGGGCCCAAACAGATACGCAGTATTTT
TRBV7-2	NA	NA	TRBJ1-2	CASSSYGSGYTF	TGTGCCAGCAGCTCCTATGGTAGTGGCTACACCTTC
TRBV5-4	NA	NA	TRBJ2-5	CASSPPGLDQETQYF	TGTGCCAGCAGCCCCCCTGGACTGGATCAAGAGACCCAGTACTTC